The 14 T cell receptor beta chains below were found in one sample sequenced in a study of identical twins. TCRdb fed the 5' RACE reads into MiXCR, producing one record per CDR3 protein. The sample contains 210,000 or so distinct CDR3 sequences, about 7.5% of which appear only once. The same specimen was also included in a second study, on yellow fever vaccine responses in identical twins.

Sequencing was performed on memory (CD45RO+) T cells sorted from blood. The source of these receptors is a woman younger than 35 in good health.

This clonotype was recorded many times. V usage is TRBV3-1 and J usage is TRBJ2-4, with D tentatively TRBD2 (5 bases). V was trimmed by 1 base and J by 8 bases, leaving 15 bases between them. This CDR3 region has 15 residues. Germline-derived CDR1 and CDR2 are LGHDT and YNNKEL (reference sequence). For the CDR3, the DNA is TGTGCCAGCAGCCAAGCTGACCTAGCCGGAGACATTCAGTACTTC. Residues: CASSQADLAGDIQYF. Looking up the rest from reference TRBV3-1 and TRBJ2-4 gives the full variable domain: DTAVSQTPKYLVTQMGNDKSIKCEQNLGHDTMYWYKQDSKKFLKIMFSYNNKELIINETVPNRFSPKSPDKAHLNLHINSLELGDSAVYFCASSQADLAGDIQYFGAGTRLSVL.

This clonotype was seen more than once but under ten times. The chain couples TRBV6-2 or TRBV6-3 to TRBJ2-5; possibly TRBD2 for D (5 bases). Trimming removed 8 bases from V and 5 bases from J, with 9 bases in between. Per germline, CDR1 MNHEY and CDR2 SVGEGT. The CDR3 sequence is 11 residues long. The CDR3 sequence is CASLQRETQYF. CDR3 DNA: TGTGCCAGCCTCCAGCGGGAGACCCAGTACTTC.

CDR3 coding DNA: TGTGCCAGCAGCTTTATAGCGGGAGGGCTCTACGAGCAGTACTTC. Protein product: CASSFIAGGLYEQYF. This sequence joins TRBV7-2 and TRBJ2-7; TRBD2 matches 11 bases. V shed 3 bases and J 3 bases; nucleotides not matched to a gene: 4. CDR3 length: 15 amino acids. CDR1 and CDR2 (germline): SGHTA, FQGNSA.

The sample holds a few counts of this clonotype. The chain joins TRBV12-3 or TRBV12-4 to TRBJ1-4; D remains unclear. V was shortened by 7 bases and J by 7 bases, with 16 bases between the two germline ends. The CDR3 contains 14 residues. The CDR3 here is CASNIGLSFEKLFF. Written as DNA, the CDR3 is TGTGCCAGCAACATTGGGTTGTCTTTTGAAAAACTGTTTTTT.

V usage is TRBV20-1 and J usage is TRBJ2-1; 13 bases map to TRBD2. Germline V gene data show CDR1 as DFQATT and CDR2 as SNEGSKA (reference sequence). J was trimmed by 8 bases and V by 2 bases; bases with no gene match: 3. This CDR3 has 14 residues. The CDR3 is CSARTSGRAYEQFF. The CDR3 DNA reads TGCAGTGCTAGAACTAGCGGGAGGGCCTATGAGCAGTTCTTC.

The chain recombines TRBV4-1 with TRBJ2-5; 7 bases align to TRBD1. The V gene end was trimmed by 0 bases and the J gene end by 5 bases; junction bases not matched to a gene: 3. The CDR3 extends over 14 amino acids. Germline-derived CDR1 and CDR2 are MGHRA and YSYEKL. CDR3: CASSQEGGLETQYF. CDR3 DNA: TGCGCCAGCAGCCAAGAAGGGGGCCTGGAGACCCAGTACTTC.

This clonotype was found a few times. The CDR3 spells CASSEEQAPTYEQYF. CDR3 in DNA: TGTGCCAGCAGTGAAGAACAGGCTCCAACCTACGAGCAGTACTTC. The chain carries TRBV6-1 and TRBJ2-7; a weak D match, TRBD1 (5 bases). Trimming removed 1 base at V and 2 bases at J, with 12 bases between. The CDR3 has 15 amino acids. The V gene's germline CDR1 is MNHNS and CDR2 SASEGT.

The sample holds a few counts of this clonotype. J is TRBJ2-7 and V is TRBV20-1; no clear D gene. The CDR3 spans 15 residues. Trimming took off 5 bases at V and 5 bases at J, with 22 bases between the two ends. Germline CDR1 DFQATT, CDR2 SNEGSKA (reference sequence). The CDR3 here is CSALTSMKGSDEQYF. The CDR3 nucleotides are TGCAGTGCTCTCACTTCCATGAAGGGCAGCGACGAGCAGTACTTC.

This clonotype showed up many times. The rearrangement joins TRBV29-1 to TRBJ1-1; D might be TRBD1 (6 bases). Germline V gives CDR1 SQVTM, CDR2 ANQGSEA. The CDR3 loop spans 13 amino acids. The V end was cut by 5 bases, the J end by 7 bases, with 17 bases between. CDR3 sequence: CSVTPDRPLEAFF. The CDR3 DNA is TGCAGCGTTACACCCGACAGGCCCCTTGAAGCTTTCTTT.

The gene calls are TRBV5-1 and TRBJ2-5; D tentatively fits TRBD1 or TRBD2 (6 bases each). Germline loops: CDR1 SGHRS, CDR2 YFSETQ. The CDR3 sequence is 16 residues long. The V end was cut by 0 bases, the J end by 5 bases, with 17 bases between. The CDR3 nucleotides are TGCGCCAGCAGCTTGGACTGGGGGGCGGTACGGGAGACCCAGTACTTC. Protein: CASSLDWGAVRETQYF.

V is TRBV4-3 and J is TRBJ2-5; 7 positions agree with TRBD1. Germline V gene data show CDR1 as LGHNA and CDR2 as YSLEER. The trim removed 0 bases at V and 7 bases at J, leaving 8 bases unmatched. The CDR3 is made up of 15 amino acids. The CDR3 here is CASSQDTTGYVTQYF. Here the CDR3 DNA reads TGCGCCAGCAGCCAAGATACGACAGGGTATGTGACCCAGTACTTC.

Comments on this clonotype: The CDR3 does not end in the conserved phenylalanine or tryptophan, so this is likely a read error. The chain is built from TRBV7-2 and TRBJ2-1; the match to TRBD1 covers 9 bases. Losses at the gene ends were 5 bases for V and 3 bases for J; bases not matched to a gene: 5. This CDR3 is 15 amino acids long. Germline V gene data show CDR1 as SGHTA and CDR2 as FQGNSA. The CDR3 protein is CASSDRTGVYNEQFL. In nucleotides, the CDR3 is TGTGCCAGCAGCGATCGGACAGGGGTCTACAATGAGCAGTTCTTG.

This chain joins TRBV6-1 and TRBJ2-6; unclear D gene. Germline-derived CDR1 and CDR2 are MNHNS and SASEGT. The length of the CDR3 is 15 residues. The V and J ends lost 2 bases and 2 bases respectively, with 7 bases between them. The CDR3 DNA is TGTGCCAGCAGTGAACGTAGGACTGGGGCCAACGTCCTGACTTTC. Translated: CASSERRTGANVLTF.

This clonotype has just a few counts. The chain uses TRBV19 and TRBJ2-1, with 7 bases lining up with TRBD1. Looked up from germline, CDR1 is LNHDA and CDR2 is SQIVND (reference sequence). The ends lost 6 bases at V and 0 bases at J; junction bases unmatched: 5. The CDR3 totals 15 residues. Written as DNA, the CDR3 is TGTGCCAGTAGACAGGACAGGAGCTCCTACAATGAGCAGTTCTTC. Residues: CASRQDRSSYNEQFF. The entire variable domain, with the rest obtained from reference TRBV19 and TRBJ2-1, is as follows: DGGITQSPKYLFRKEGQNVTLSCEQNLNHDAMYWYRQDPGQGLRLIYYSQIVNDFQKGDIAEGYSVSREKKESFPLTVTSAQKNPTAFYLCASRQDRSSYNEQFFGPGTRLTVL.